The source of this TCR beta chain is a study of T cell changes during pregnancy in multiple sclerosis (dated by TCRdb to about 2019). Looking at the study overall: The study examined how the T cell repertoire changed over the course of pregnancy in women with multiple sclerosis.

The CDR3 starts with the cysteine, ends with the phenylalanine, and has 13 residues. The only DNA kept is the CDR3, 39 bases in frame from the first base. V drops 5 bases and J drops 2 bases, leaving 8 bases in between. Taken from the germline V gene, the CDR1 and CDR2 loops are KGHSH and LQKENI. The method behind the library was the immunoSEQ multiplex PCR assay. This immuneACCESS table, as held by TCRdb, lists in-frame sequences with V and J called but not all clones. Of the missing ones, under half trace to an unresolved V gene in checked studies; the others have no known cause. The table for this sample lists tens of thousands of clones; roughly 93% of them were counted only once. Under 2% of the sample lies in the top ten. Notes on this clone: Its antigen specificity is not known. The input lacks base qualities; no much larger clone sits a single base away.

The receptor chain draws on TRBV18 and TRBJ2-3; a weak D assignment points to TRBD2 (6 bases agree). This TCR was sampled from a female donor with multiple sclerosis, enrolled in a pregnancy study. The sample in question was peripheral blood, obtained after pregnancy. The nucleotide sequence reads TGTGCCAGCTCAGGGGGGAACACAGATACGCAGTATTTT. This gives the protein CASSGGNTDTQYF.